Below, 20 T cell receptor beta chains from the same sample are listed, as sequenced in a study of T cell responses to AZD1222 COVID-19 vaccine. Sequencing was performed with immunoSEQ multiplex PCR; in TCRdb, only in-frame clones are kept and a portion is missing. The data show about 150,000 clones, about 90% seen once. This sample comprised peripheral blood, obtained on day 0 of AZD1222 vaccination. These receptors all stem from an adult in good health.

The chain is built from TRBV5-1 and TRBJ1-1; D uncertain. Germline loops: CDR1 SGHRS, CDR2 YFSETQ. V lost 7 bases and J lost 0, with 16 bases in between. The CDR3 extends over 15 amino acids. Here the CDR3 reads CASRPDPAVNTEAFF. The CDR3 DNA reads TGCGCCAGCCGACCGGATCCGGCGGTGAACACTGAAGCTTTCTTT.

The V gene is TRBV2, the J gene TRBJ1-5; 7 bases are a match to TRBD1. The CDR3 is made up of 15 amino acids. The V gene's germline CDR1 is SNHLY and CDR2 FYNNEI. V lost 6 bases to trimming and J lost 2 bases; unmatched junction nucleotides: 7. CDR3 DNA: TGTGCCAGCAGCTCCGGACAGGTGGGCAATCAGCCCCAGCATTTT. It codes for CASSSGQVGNQPQHF. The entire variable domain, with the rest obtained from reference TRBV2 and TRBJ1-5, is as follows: EPEVTQTPSHQVTQMGQEVILRCVPISNHLYFYWYRQILGQKVEFLVSFYNNEISEKSEIFDDQFSVERPDGSNFTLKIRSTKLEDSAMYFCASSSGQVGNQPQHFGDGTRLSIL.

The CDR3 sequence is CASSSQAGGRDEQYF. The CDR3 nucleotides read TGTGCCAGCAGCTCGCAAGCGGGAGGTCGGGACGAGCAGTACTTC. The V call is TRBV4-2, the J call TRBJ2-7, with 9 positions matching TRBD2. J was trimmed by 5 bases and V by 5 bases; bases with no gene match: 10. The CDR3 totals 15 residues. CDR1 and CDR2 (germline): LGHNA, YNFKEQ.

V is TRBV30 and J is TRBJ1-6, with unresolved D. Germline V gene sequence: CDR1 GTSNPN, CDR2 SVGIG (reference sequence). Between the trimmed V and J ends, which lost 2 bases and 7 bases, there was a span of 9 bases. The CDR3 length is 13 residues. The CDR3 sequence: CAWSLGPNSPLHF. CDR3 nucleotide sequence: TGTGCCTGGAGTCTCGGACCGAATTCACCCCTCCACTTT.

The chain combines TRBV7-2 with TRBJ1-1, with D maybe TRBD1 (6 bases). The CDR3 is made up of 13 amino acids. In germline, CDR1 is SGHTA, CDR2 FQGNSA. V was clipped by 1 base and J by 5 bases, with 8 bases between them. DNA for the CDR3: TGTGCCAGCAGCTTAGAACAGGGAACTGAAGCTTTCTTT. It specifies CASSLEQGTEAFF.

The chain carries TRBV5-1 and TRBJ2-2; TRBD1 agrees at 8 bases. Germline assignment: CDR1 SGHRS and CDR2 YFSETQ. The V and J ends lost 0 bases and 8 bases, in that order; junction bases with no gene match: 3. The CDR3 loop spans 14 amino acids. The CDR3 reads CASSLDRGKGELFF. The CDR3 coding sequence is TGCGCCAGCAGCTTGGACAGGGGGAAGGGGGAGCTGTTTTTT.

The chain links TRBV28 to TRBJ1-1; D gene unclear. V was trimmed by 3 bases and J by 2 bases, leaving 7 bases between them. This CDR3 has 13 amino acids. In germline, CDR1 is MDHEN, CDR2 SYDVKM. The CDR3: CASSFSSNTEAFF. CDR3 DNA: TGTGCCAGCAGTTTCTCTTCAAACACTGAAGCTTTCTTT.

The CDR3: CASRSDRHPLHEQYF. The CDR3, as DNA: TGTGCCAGCAGGTCCGACAGACACCCCCTACACGAGCAGTACTTC. This chain connects TRBV5-4 to TRBJ2-7; a possible D gene is TRBD1 (5 bases). Trimming took 5 bases from V and 5 from J, leaving 20 bases between them. CDR3 length: 15 residues. From germline, CDR1 is SGHNT and CDR2 YYREEE (reference sequence). The complete variable domain, with remaining parts taken from reference TRBV5-4 and TRBJ2-7, reads ETGVTQSPTHLIKTRGQQVTLRCSSQSGHNTVSWYQQALGQGPQFIFQYYREEENGRGNFPPRFSGLQFPNYSSELNVNALELDDSALYLCASRSDRHPLHEQYFGPGTRLTVT.

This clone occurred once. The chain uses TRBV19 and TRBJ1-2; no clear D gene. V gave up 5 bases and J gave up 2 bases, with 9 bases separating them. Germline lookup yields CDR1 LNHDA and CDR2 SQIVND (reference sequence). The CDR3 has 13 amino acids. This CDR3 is CASSPQWNYGYTF. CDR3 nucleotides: TGTGCCAGTAGTCCACAGTGGAACTATGGCTACACCTTC.

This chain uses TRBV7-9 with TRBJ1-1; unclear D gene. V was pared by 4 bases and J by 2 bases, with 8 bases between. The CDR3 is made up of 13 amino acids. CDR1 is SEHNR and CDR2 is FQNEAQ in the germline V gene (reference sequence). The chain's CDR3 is CASSSPANTEAFF. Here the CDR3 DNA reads TGTGCCAGCAGCTCGCCGGCCAACACTGAAGCTTTCTTT.

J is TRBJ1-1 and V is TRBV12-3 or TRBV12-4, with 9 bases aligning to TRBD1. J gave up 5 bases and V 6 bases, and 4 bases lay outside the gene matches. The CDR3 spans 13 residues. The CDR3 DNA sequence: TGTGCCAGCAGGTTCGACAGGGGGACTGAAGCTTTCTTT. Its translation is CASRFDRGTEAFF.

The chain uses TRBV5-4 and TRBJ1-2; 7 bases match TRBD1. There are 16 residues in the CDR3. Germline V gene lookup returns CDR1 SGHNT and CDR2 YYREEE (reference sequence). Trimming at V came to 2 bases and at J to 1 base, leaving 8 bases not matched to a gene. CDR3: CASSFSQGLVNYGYTF. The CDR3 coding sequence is TGTGCCAGCAGCTTTTCACAGGGGTTAGTTAACTATGGCTACACCTTC.

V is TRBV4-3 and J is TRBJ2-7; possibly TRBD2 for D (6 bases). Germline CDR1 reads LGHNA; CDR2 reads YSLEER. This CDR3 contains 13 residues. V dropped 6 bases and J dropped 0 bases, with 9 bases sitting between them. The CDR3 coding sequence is TGCGCCAGCAGAAAAGCGGGCTCCTACGAGCAGTACTTC. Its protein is CASRKAGSYEQYF.

The DNA of the CDR3 is TGTGCCAGCAGCCTGGGAGAATGGAATGAGCAGTTCTTC. It translates to CASSLGEWNEQFF. V is TRBV12-3 or TRBV12-4 and J is TRBJ2-1; maybe TRBD2 (5 bases). The length of the CDR3 is 13 residues. The germline V and J ends were trimmed by 6 bases and 7 bases, with 13 bases remaining between them.

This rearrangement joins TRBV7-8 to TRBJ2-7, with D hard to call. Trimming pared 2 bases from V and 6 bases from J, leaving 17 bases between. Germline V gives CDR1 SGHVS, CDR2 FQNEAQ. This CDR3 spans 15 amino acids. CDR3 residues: CASSLRFQLSSEQYF. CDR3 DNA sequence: TGTGCCAGCAGCTTACGTTTCCAGTTATCTAGCGAGCAGTACTTC.

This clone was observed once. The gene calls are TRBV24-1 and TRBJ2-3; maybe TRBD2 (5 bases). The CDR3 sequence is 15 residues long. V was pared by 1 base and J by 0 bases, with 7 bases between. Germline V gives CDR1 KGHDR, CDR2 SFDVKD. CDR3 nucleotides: TGTGCCACCAGTGATTTCGGGGTAAGCACAGATACGCAGTATTTT. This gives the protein CATSDFGVSTDTQYF.

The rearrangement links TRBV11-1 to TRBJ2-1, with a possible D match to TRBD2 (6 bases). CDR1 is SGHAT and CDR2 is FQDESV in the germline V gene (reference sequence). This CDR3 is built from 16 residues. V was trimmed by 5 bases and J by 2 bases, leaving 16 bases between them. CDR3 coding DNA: TGTGCCAGCAGCCCCTTTTGGACTACTGCCTACAATGAGCAGTTCTTC. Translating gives CASSPFWTTAYNEQFF.

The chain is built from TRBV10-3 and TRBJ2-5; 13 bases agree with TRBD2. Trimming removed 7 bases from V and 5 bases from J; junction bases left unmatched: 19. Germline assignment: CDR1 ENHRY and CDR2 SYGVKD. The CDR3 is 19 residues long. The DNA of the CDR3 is TGTGCCATCACCAGCGGACTAGCGGGGGCTTTGGGGGCCGGGGAGACCCAGTACTTC. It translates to CAITSGLAGALGAGETQYF.

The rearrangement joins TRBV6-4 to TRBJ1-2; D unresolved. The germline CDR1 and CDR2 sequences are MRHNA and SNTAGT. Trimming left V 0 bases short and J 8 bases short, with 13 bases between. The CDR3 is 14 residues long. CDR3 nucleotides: TGTGCCAGCAGTGACTCGACATCCAGCAGAGGCTACACCTTC. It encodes CASSDSTSSRGYTF.

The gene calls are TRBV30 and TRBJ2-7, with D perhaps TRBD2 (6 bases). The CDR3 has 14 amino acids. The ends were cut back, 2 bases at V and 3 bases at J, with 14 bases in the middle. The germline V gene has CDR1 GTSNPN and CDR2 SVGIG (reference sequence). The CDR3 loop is CAWSRKGGGYEQYF. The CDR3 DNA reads TGTGCCTGGAGTCGCAAGGGAGGTGGCTACGAGCAGTACTTC.